This T cell receptor beta chain was retrieved from a study of control samples from healthy donors and cancer patients. Per germline, CDR1 MNHNY and CDR2 SVGAGI (reference sequence). The CDR3 extends over 14 amino acids. Of note for this clone: At one end the junction does not follow the germline gene, possibly because of a read error.

Sequenced by immunoSEQ multiplex PCR; TCRdb stores in-frame clones only, minus some. The sample has 150,000 to 200,000 clones, about 93% seen once; the top ten hold almost 1.5%. This chain connects TRBV6-6 to TRBJ2-7; 8 positions match TRBD1. This TCR derives from a man aged 18 to 30 in good health. The sequenced sample was blood. The CDR3 coding sequence is TGTGCCAGCAGATATGGACAGGGCTCCGACGAGCAGTACTTC. Amino acid sequence: CASRYGQGSDEQYF.